This entry lists 2 T cell receptor beta chains sequenced from one sample in a study. TCRdb reprocessed the RT-PCR reads via MiXCR and lists one record per CDR3 protein. The data show 550,000 to 750,000 distinct CDR3 sequences, 11% to 15% seen once. The sequenced material came from memory CD4+ T cells from blood. All receptors derive from a female donor in good health, serving as a healthy control.

This clonotype occurred many times. This CDR3 is CASSLLQTDTQYF. CDR3 sequence (DNA): TGTGCCAGCAGCTTACTCCAAACAGATACGCAGTATTTT. The rearrangement links TRBV7-9 to TRBJ2-3; D call uncertain. Germline CDR1 and CDR2: SEHNR and FQNEAQ (reference sequence). This CDR3 is built from 13 residues. With 2 bases removed from V and 3 bases from J, the gap between germline ends came to 6 bases.

CDR3 nucleotides: TGTGCCAGTAGTTTGGGGCACATCACTGAAGCTTTCTTT. This sequence encodes CASSLGHITEAFF. This chain joins TRBV19 and TRBJ1-1; D perhaps matches TRBD1 (5 bases). The CDR3 spans 13 residues. V lost 5 bases, J lost 4 bases, and 11 bases lay in between. The V gene's germline CDR1 is LNHDA and CDR2 SQIVND (reference sequence). The variable domain in full, with the rest retrieved from reference TRBV19 and TRBJ1-1, is DGGITQSPKYLFRKEGQNVTLSCEQNLNHDAMYWYRQDPGQGLRLIYYSQIVNDFQKGDIAEGYSVSREKKESFPLTVTSAQKNPTAFYLCASSLGHITEAFFGQGTRLTVV.